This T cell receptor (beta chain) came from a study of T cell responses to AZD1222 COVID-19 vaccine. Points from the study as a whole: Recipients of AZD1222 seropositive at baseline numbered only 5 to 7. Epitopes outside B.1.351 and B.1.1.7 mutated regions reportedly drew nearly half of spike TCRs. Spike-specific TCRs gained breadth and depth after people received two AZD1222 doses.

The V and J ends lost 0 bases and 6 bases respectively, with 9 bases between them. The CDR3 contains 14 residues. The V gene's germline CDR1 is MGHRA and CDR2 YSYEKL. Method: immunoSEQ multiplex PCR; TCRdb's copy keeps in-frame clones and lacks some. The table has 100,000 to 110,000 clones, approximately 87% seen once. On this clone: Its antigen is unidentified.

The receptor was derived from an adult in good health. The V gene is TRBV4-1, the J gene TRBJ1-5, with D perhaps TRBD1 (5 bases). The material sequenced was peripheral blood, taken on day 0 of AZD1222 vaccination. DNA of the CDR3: TGCGCCAGCAGCCAAGAATGGGGCGTTCAGCCCCAGCATTTT. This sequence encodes CASSQEWGVQPQHF.